This TCR beta chain was identified during a study of T cells in Graves' hyperthyroidism and ophthalmopathy. Study results and caveats: Blood also contained most expanded thyroid clonotypes above 0.001.

V shed 6 bases, J shed 5 bases, and the junction held 7 bases outside the gene matches. The CDR3 runs to 14 residues. In germline, CDR1 is LNHDA, CDR2 SQIVND (reference sequence). From RNA transcripts, TCR beta CDR3 regions were amplified. First-round RT-PCR targeting the TCR CDR3 was performed with the HTBI primer set. TCRdb ran MiXCR on the multiplex PCR reads and lists one entry per CDR3 protein. The sample carries around 690,000 distinct CDR3 sequences, 17% recorded once. Concerning this clonotype itself: What it binds is unknown.

The V gene is TRBV19, the J gene TRBJ2-1; TRBD1 matches 7 bases. This receptor was identified in a man aged 45-65 years with Graves' hyperthyroidism. Sequenced: blood. The CDR3 loop is CASSETGLNNEQFF. CDR3 DNA: TGTGCCAGTAGCGAGACAGGGCTTAACAATGAGCAGTTCTTC.